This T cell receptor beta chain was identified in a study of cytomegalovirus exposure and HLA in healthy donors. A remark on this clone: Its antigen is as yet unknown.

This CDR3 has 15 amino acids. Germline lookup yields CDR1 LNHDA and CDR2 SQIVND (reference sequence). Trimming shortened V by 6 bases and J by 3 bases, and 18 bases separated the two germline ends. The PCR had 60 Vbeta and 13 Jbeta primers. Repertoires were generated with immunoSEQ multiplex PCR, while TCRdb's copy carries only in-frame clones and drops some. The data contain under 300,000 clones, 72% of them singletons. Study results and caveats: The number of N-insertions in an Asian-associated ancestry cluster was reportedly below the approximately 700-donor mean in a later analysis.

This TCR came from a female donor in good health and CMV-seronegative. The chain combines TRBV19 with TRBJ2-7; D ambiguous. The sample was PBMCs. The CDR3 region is CASSGRPGFVYEQYF. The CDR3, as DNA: TGTGCCAGTAGCGGTCGGCCGGGTTTTGTCTACGAGCAGTACTTC.